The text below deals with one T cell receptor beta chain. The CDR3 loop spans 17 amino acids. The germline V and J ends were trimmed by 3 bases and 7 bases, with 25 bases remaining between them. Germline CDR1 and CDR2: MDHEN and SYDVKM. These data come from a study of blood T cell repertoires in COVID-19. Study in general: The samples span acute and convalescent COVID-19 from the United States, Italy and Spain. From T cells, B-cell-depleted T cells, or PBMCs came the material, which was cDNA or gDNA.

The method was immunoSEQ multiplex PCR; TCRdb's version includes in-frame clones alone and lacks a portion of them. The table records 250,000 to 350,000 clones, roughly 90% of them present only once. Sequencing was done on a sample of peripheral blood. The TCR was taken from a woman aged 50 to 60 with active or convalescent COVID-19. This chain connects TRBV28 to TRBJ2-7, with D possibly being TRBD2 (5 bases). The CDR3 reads CASSFIMKGTRDEEQYF. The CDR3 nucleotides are TGTGCCAGCAGTTTTATTATGAAGGGAACACGGGATGAGGAGCAGTACTTC.